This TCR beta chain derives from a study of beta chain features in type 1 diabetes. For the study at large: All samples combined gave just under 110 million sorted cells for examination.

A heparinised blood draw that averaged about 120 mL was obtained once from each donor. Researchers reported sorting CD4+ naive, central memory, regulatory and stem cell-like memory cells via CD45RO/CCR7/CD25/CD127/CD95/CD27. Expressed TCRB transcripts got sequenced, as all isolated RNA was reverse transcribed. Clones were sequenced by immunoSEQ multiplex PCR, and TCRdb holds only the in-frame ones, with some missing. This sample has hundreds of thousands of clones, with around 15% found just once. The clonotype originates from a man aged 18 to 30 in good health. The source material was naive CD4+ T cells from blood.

In DNA form, the CDR3 reads TGTGCCAGCAGTTACATAGGGGAGGTGAACACTGAAGCTTTCTTT. Protein product: CASSYIGEVNTEAFF. The chain uses TRBV6-6 and TRBJ1-1; weak D call: TRBD1 (5 bases). CDR1 and CDR2 (germline): MNHNY, SVGAGI (reference sequence). V was pared by 2 bases and J by 0 bases, with 10 bases between. The CDR3 runs to 15 residues.